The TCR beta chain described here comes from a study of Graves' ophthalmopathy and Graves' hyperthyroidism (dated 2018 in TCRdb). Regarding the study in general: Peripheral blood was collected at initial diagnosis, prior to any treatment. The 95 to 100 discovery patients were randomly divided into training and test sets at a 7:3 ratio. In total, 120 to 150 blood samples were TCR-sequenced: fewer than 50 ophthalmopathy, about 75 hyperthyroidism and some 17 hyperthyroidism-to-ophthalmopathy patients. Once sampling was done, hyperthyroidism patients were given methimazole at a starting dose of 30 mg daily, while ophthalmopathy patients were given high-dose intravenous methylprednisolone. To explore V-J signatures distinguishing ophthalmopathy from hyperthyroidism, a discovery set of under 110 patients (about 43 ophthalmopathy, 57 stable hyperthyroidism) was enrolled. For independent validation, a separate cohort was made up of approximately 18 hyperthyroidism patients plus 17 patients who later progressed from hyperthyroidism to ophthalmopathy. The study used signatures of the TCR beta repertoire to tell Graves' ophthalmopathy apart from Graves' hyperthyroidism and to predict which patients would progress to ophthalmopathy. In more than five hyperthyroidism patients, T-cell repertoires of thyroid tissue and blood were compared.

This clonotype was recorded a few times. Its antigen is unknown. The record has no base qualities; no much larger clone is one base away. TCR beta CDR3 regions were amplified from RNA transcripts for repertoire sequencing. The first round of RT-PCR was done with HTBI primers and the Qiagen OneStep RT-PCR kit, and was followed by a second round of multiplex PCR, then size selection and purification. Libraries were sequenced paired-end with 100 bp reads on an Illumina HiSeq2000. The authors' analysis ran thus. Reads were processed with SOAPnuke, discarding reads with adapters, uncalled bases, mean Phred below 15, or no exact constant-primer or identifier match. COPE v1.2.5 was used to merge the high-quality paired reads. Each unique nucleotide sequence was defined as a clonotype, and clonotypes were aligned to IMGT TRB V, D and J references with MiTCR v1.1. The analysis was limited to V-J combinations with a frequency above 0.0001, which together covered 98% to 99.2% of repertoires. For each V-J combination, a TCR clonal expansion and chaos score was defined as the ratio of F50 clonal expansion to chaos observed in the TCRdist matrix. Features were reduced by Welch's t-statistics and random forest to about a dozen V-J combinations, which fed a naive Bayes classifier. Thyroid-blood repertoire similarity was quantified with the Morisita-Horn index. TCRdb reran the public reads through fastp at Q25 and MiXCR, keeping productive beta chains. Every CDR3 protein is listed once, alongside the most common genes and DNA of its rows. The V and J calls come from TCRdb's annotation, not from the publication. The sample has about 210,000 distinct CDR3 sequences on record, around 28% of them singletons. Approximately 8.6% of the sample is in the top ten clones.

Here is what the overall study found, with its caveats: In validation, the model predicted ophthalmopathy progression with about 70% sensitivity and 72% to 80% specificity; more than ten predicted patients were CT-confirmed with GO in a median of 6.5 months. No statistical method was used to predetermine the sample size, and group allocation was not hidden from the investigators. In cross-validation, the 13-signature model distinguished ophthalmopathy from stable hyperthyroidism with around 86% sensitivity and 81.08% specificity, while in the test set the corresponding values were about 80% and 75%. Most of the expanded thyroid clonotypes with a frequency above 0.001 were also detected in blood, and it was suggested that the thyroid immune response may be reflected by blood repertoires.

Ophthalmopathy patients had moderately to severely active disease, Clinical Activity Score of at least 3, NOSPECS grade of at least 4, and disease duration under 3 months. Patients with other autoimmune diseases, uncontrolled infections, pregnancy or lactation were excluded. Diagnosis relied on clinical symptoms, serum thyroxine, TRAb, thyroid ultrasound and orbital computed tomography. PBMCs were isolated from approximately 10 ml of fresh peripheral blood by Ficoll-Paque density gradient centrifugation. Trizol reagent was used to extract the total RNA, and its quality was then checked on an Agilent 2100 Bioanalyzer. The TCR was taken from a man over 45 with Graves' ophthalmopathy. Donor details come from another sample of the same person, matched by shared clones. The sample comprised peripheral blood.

This receptor has the CDR3 CASSFEQGIDGYTF. The DNA reads TGCGCCAGCAGCTTTGAACAGGGGATCGATGGCTACACCTTC. The sequence joins TRBV5-1 to TRBJ1-2, with 7 bases aligning to TRBD1. As encoded in the germline V gene, CDR1 is SGHRS while CDR2 is YFSETQ. Its CDR3 holds 14 amino acids, cysteine through phenylalanine. Just CDR3 DNA is preserved here, 42 bases in frame from base 1. The V end gives up 2 bases and the J end 6 bases, leaving 7 bases in the junction not matched to a gene. The full variable domain, completed from the reference TRBV5-1 and TRBJ1-2 proteins outside the CDR3, reads KAGVTQTPRYLIKTRGQQVTLSCSPISGHRSVSWYQQTPGQGLQFLFEYFSETQRNKGNFPGRFSGRQFSNSRSEMNVSTLELGDSALYLCASSFEQGIDGYTFGSGTRLTVV.